This record looks at one TCR beta chain sequence and its context. Its antigen is undetermined. Measured with immunoSEQ multiplex PCR; TCRdb has only the in-frame clones, and not every one. The sample has some 14,000 clones, 65% to 85% seen once; the top ten hold more than 6.5%. This record comes from a study of somatic mutations in cytotoxic T cells in rheumatoid arthritis. Across the whole study: Flow-sorting brought some V beta antibody-stained T-cell populations to nearly 100% purity, V beta1+ cells sequenced for TCRB among them. General study results and limits: The largest CD8+ clone made up over 20% of CD8+ cells in about an eighth of the roughly 60 patients. In rheumatoid arthritis patients, the slight underrepresentation of TRBV07 was not adjusted for multiple comparisons. Age-dependent increases in CD8+ clonality occurred in rheumatoid arthritis patients but not in healthy controls.

Trimming removed 4 bases at V and 1 base at J, with 17 bases between. CDR3 length: 17 amino acids. Germline loops: CDR1 SNHLY, CDR2 FYNNEI. The chain carries TRBV2 and TRBJ1-3, with a weak D call TRBD1 (5 bases). The sequence derives from an adult with rheumatoid arthritis. Material: CD8+ T cells sorted from blood. The CDR3 loop reads CASSGVSRGISGNTIYF. CDR3 in DNA: TGTGCCAGCAGTGGGGTCTCAAGGGGAATATCTGGAAACACCATATATTTT.